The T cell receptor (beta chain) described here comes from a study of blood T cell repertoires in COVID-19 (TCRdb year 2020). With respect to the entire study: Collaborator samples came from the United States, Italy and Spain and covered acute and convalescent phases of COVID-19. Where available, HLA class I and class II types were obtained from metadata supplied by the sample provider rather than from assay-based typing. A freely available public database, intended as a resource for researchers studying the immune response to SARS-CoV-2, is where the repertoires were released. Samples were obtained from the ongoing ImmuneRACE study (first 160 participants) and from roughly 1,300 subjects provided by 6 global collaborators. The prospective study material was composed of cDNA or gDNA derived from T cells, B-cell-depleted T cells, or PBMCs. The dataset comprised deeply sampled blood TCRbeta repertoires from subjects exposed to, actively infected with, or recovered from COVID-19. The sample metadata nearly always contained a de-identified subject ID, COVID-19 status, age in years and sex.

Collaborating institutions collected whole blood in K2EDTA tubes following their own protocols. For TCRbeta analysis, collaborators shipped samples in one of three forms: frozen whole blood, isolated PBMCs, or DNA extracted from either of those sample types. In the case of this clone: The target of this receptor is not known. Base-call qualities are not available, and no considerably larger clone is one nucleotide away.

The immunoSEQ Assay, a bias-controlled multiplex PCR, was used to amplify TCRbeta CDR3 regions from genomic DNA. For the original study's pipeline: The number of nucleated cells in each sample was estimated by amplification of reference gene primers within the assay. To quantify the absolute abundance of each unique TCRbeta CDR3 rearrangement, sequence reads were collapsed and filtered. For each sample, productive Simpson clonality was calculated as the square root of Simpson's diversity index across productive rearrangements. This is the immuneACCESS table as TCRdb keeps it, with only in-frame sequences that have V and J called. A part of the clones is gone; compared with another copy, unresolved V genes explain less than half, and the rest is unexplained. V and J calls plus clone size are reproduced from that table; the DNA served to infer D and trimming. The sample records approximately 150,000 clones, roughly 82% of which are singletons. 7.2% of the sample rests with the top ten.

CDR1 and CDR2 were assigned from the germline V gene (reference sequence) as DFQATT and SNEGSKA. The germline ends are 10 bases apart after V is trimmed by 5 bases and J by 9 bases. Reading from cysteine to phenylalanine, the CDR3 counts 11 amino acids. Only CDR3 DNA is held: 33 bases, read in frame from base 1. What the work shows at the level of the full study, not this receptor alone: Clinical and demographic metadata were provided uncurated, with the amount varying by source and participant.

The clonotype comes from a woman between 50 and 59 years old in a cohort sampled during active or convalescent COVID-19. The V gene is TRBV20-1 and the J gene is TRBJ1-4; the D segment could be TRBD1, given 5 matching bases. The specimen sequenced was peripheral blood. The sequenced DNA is TGCAGTGCTGAGGACAATCAAAAACTGTTTTTT. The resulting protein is CSAEDNQKLFF.